This is a list of T cell receptor beta chains from one sample in a study of Ad26.COV2.S vaccination and SARS-CoV-2 variants. Profiled with immunoSEQ multiplex PCR; TCRdb holds only in-frame clones, not every one. The data contain 350,000 to 500,000 clones, 89% of them singletons. The source was peripheral blood, collected in a trial of Ad26.COV2.S vaccine versus placebo. These TCRs come from a person between 18 and 65 years old who received the Ad26.COV2.S COVID-19 vaccine or a placebo. Both conserved end residues are part of each CDR3. D genes are given only for firm matches. Some rows have no size entry. The others give once, few or many, or a class for an expanded clone.

TRBJ1-4 - - TRBV7-6 16 TGTGCCAGCAGCCCCAAAGGATTTGCAACTAATGAAAAACTGTTTTTT CASSPKGFATNEKLFF
TRBJ1-3 - - TRBV7-2 15 TGTGCCAGCAGCTTAGAGCTATTTAGCGGAAACACCATATATTTT CASSLELFSGNTIYF
TRBJ2-4 TRBD2 - TRBV13 20 TGTGCCAGCAGCTTAACCCCCGGGACTAGCGGGGGTATGGCCAAAAACATTCAGTACTTC CASSLTPGTSGGMAKNIQYF
TRBJ2-3 TRBD1 - TRBV18 15 TGTGCCAGCTCGCCTGAGACAGGGACCACAGATACGCAGTATTTT CASSPETGTTDTQYF
TRBJ2-3 - once TRBV5-5 13 TGTGCCAGCAGCCTGGCCCAGGACGCGACGCAGTATTTT CASSLAQDATQYF
TRBJ2-6 - - TRBV7-2 17 TGTGCCAGCAGCATAACAGGGAAAACCTCTGGGGCCAACGTCCTGACTTTC CASSITGKTSGANVLTF
TRBJ2-3 - - TRBV5-1 18 TGCGCCAGCAGCTTGGAAGTGCTGACAGGCCCAAACACAGATACGCAGTATTTT CASSLEVLTGPNTDTQYF
TRBJ1-4 - once TRBV4-2 12 TGTGCCAGCAGCCAGATCAGCGAGGACCTGTTTTTT CASSQISEDLFF
TRBJ1-2 - - TRBV5-1 14 TGCGCCAGCAGCCCCGGAACAGGGATATATGGCTACACCTTC CASSPGTGIYGYTF
TRBJ1-4 - - TRBV4-3 15 TGCGCCAGCAGCCAAGGCCCCGGGGGGGAGGAAAAACTGTTTTTT CASSQGPGGEEKLFF